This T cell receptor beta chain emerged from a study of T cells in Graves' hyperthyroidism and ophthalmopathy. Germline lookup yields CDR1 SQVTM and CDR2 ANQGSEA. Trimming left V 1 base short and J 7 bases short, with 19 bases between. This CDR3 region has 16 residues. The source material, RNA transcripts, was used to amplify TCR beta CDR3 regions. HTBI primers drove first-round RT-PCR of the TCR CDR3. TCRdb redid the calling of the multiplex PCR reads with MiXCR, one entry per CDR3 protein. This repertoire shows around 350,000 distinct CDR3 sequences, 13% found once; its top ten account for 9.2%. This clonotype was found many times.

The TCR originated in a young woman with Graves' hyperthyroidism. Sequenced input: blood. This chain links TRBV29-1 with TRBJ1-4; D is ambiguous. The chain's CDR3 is CSVEGPGIIGSEKLFF. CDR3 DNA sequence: TGCAGCGTTGAAGGACCAGGTATCATAGGGAGTGAAAAACTGTTTTTT.